These 25 T cell receptor beta chains share one sample of origin, sequenced in a study of response to subunit inactivated influenza vaccine. Via MiXCR, TCRdb re-called the RT-PCR reads, giving one row per CDR3 protein. This sample has about 570,000 distinct CDR3 sequences; approximately 11% occur once, and the top ten carry around 10%. The same sample was also studied in work on T cells expressing NK-cell markers. As that report states: TCR beta libraries carry UMIs added by 5'RACE template switching.

The source material was PBMCs from blood, sampled on the day of vaccination. The origin of the receptors is a man aged 45-65 years who received an inactivated influenza vaccine.

The sample holds a few counts of this clonotype. This rearrangement joins TRBV4-3 to TRBJ1-2; no clear D. CDR1 and CDR2 from the germline V gene are LGHNA and YSLEER. V dropped 0 bases and J dropped 5 bases, with 16 bases sitting between them. This CDR3 is built from 16 residues. The CDR3, as DNA: TGCGCCAGCAGCCAAGATTGGACCATAAAACTATATGGCTACACCTTC. The encoded protein is CASSQDWTIKLYGYTF.

This clonotype came up many times. The rearrangement links TRBV10-3 to TRBJ2-1; D is possibly TRBD1 (7 bases). This CDR3 region has 14 residues. V was cut by 2 bases and J by 5 bases, with 10 bases left in between. The germline V gene encodes CDR1 ENHRY and CDR2 SYGVKD. This CDR3 is CAISERGTDNEQFF. In DNA, the CDR3 is TGTGCCATCAGTGAGCGGGGGACAGACAATGAGCAGTTCTTC.

This clonotype was observed a few times. The CDR3 DNA reads as TGCGCCAGCACCCGGGACAGGGGTTACTACGAGCAGTACTTC. Protein product: CASTRDRGYYEQYF. This rearrangement joins TRBV5-1 to TRBJ2-7, with 10 positions matching TRBD1. Trimming cost V 6 bases and J 3 bases; bases outside gene matches: 6. In germline, CDR1 is SGHRS, CDR2 YFSETQ. This CDR3 has 14 residues. Full variable domain (missing parts from reference TRBV5-1 and TRBJ2-7): KAGVTQTPRYLIKTRGQQVTLSCSPISGHRSVSWYQQTPGQGLQFLFEYFSETQRNKGNFPGRFSGRQFSNSRSEMNVSTLELGDSALYLCASTRDRGYYEQYFGPGTRLTVT.

This clonotype was counted only a few times. A read error may account for a junction end that differs from germline. V usage is TRBV7-2 and J usage is TRBJ2-2, with TRBD1 matching 8 bases. Per the germline V gene, CDR1 is SGHTA and CDR2 is FQGNSA. The CDR3 extends over 14 amino acids. CDR3 sequence (DNA): TGTGCCAGCAGACGACAGGGGAACCCCGGGGAGCTGTTTTTT. The encoded protein is CASRRQGNPGELFF.

CDR3 region: CAIGERGGFYNEQFF. The CDR3 bases are TGTGCCATCGGAGAGAGAGGAGGTTTTTACAATGAGCAGTTCTTC. V gene TRBV10-3 combines with J gene TRBJ2-1, with D possibly matching TRBD2 (5 bases). Per germline, CDR1 ENHRY and CDR2 SYGVKD. The CDR3 has 15 residues. The V end was cut by 8 bases, the J end by 4 bases, with 18 bases between.

Many counts were recorded for this clonotype. The chain joins TRBV4-1 to TRBJ1-1; 10 nucleotides agree with TRBD1. With 3 bases clipped from V and 4 bases from J, the junction kept 5 bases outside the gene matches. Per the germline V gene, CDR1 is MGHRA and CDR2 is YSYEKL. The CDR3 has 15 residues. The CDR3 coding sequence is TGCGCCAGCAGCCACCCGGGACAGGGGAGCACTGAAGCTTTCTTT. Amino acid sequence: CASSHPGQGSTEAFF.

The chain recombines TRBV5-6 with TRBJ1-2, with a tentative D call TRBD1 (6 bases). This CDR3 region has 15 residues. Per the germline V gene, CDR1 is SGHDT and CDR2 is YYEEEE. The V and J ends lost 0 bases and 2 bases respectively, with 11 bases between them. CDR3 amino acids: CASSLAGRGNYGYTF. The CDR3 coding sequence is TGTGCCAGCAGCTTGGCGGGCAGGGGAAACTATGGCTACACCTTC.

This clonotype was found many times. The chain has TRBV2 and TRBJ1-6, with 8 bases lining up with TRBD1. There are 14 residues in the CDR3. After removal of 6 bases from V and 7 bases from J, the junction contained 5 bases not matched to a gene. The germline V gene has CDR1 SNHLY and CDR2 FYNNEI. CDR3 region: CASRTTGGNSPLHF. The CDR3 DNA is TGTGCCAGCAGAACCACAGGGGGAAATTCACCCCTCCACTTT. Variable domain in full (rest from reference TRBV2 and TRBJ1-6): EPEVTQTPSHQVTQMGQEVILRCVPISNHLYFYWYRQILGQKVEFLVSFYNNEISEKSEIFDDQFSVERPDGSNFTLKIRSTKLEDSAMYFCASRTTGGNSPLHFGNGTRLTVT.

Many counts were recorded for this clonotype. V usage is TRBV4-3 and J usage is TRBJ2-7; no reliable D call. The V gene's germline CDR1 is LGHNA and CDR2 YSLEER. The CDR3 totals 14 residues. V lost 3 bases, J lost 3 bases, and 12 bases lay in between. The CDR3 DNA follows: TGCGCCAGCAGCCAGGATAGTGGTCTCTACGAGCAGTACTTC. Encoded protein: CASSQDSGLYEQYF.

In its sample, this clonotype was seen a few times. The chain carries TRBV28 and TRBJ1-1; weak D call: TRBD1 (5 bases). The CDR3 length is 15 residues. Trimming took off 6 bases at V and 5 bases at J, with 19 bases between the two ends. The germline gives CDR1 MDHEN, CDR2 SYDVKM. Written as DNA, the CDR3 is TGTGCCAGCAGCCTCTTGAATCAGGGAGAGACTGAAGCTTTCTTT. It encodes CASSLLNQGETEAFF.

This clonotype showed up just a few times. The rearrangement links TRBV12-3 or TRBV12-4 to TRBJ2-4; maybe TRBD2 (7 bases). Trimming cost V 9 bases and J 7 bases, with 19 bases left between them. The CDR3 consists of 14 residues. CDR3 protein: CARNNRAGVNIQYF. CDR3 sequence (DNA): TGTGCCAGAAACAACAGGGCGGGAGTGAACATTCAGTACTTC.

CDR3 in amino acids: CASSLVLAGGLTDTQYF. The CDR3 DNA is TGTGCCAGCAGTTTAGTTTTAGCGGGAGGGCTGACAGATACGCAGTATTTT. The genes are TRBV12-3 or TRBV12-4 and TRBJ2-3, with 11 bases that match TRBD2. CDR3 length: 17 amino acids. Losses at the gene ends were 1 base for V and 3 bases for J; bases not matched to a gene: 6.

The rearrangement links TRBV7-6 to TRBJ2-7, with D perhaps TRBD1 (6 bases). Deletions cut 5 bases from V and 3 bases from J, with 14 bases between. Per the germline V gene, CDR1 is SGHVS and CDR2 is FNYEAQ. This CDR3 is 14 amino acids long. CDR3 residues: CASSPVGTIYEQYF. DNA of the CDR3: TGTGCCAGCAGCCCGGTGGGGACAATCTACGAGCAGTACTTC.

V and J are TRBV7-2 and TRBJ2-5; TRBD1 matches at 10 bases. J was trimmed by 5 bases and V by 5 bases; bases with no gene match: 8. The CDR3 is 15 amino acids. The germline gives CDR1 SGHTA, CDR2 FQGNSA. The DNA of the CDR3 is TGTGCCAGCAGCCTCGGGACAGGGGTTAGGGAGACCCAGTACTTC. This translates into CASSLGTGVRETQYF. The full variable domain, completed using reference TRBV7-2 and TRBJ2-5, is GAGVSQSPSNKVTEKGKDVELRCDPISGHTALYWYRQSLGQGLEFLIYFQGNSAPDKSGLPSDRFSAERTGGSVSTLTIQRTQQEDSAVYLCASSLGTGVRETQYFGPGTRLLVL.

The chain is built from TRBV20-1 and TRBJ1-1; D might be TRBD1 (5 bases). V shed 2 bases and J shed 4 bases, with 14 bases lying between them. Germline CDR1 is DFQATT and CDR2 is SNEGSKA (reference sequence). CDR3 length equals 14 residues. CDR3 residues: CSARNLRGSTEAFF. The CDR3 nucleotides are TGCAGTGCTAGAAATTTACGGGGGAGCACTGAAGCTTTCTTT.

This clonotype was detected only a few times. This chain connects TRBV6-2 or TRBV6-3 to TRBJ2-2, with 7 bases matching TRBD2. The CDR3 sequence is 15 residues long. Germline V gene lookup returns CDR1 MNHEY and CDR2 SVGEGT. Germline trimming cut 4 bases from V and 1 base from J; bases unmatched to any gene: 3. For the CDR3, the DNA is TGTGCCAGCAGTTGGTCTAGCGGGAACACCGGGGAGCTGTTTTTT. Amino acid sequence: CASSWSSGNTGELFF.

This clonotype was detected many times. The chain has TRBV27 and TRBJ2-2; D perhaps matches TRBD2 (5 bases). There are 15 residues in the CDR3. Germline lookup yields CDR1 MNHEY and CDR2 SMNVEV (reference sequence). V lost 6 bases, J lost 4 bases, and 15 bases lay in between. The CDR3 nucleotides are TGTGCCAGCAGCCCCCAAGTCGAGGGCACCGGGGAGCTGTTTTTT. It translates to CASSPQVEGTGELFF.

The table lists this clonotype with many counts. The chain employs TRBV28 and TRBJ2-3, with TRBD2 matching over 9 bases. Germline V lookup: CDR1 MDHEN, CDR2 SYDVKM. The CDR3 spans 15 residues. V trimming: 2 bases; J trimming: 1 base; junction bases outside the gene matches: 1. CDR3 region: CASSLLAGRTDTQYF. CDR3 in DNA: TGTGCCAGCAGTTTACTAGCGGGGCGCACAGATACGCAGTATTTT.

There are a few counts of this clonotype. V gene TRBV15 combines with J gene TRBJ1-2; 7 bases fit TRBD1. In germline, CDR1 is LNHNV, CDR2 YYDKDF (reference sequence). This CDR3 has 15 amino acids. Germline trimming cut 0 bases from V and 4 bases from J; bases unmatched to any gene: 5. The DNA for the CDR3 is TGTGCCACCAGCAGAGATTCTCGGACAGGCTATGGCTACACCTTC. Translating it yields CATSRDSRTGYGYTF.

Only a few counts were recorded for this clonotype. The chain couples TRBV20-1 to TRBJ1-2; possible D gene TRBD1, 6 bases. V dropped 6 bases and J dropped 1 base, with 12 bases sitting between them. CDR1 and CDR2 (germline): DFQATT, SNEGSKA (reference sequence). CDR3 length equals 13 residues. Here the CDR3 reads CSATDRSNYGYTF. In DNA, the CDR3 is TGCAGTGCCACGGACAGAAGTAACTATGGCTACACCTTC.

This clonotype was seen at least ten times. The chain employs TRBV12-3 or TRBV12-4 and TRBJ1-2; 8 nucleotides agree with TRBD1. Losses at the gene ends were 6 bases for V and 4 bases for J; bases not matched to a gene: 7. The CDR3 spans 14 residues. The CDR3 DNA is TGTGCCAGCAGCTTTAGGACAGGGACCTATGGCTACACCTTC. Protein product: CASSFRTGTYGYTF.

This clonotype showed up many times. The V and J genes are TRBV18 and TRBJ1-1, with D possibly being TRBD1 (5 bases). CDR1 is KGHSH, CDR2 LQKENI, per germline. The V gene lost 6 bases and the J gene lost 1 base, with 9 bases spanning the gap. This CDR3 spans 13 amino acids. DNA for the CDR3: TGTGCCAGCTCTTCGACAGAGAACACTGAAGCTTTCTTT. Its translation: CASSSTENTEAFF. Full variable domain (missing parts from reference TRBV18 and TRBJ1-1): NAGVMQNPRHLVRRRGQEARLRCSPMKGHSHVYWYRQLPEEGLKFMVYLQKENIIDESGMPKERFSAEFPKEGPSILRIQQVVRGDSAAYFCASSSTENTEAFFGQGTRLTVV.

The table lists this clonotype with many counts. The V and J genes are TRBV3-1 and TRBJ2-5; D remains unclear. This CDR3 is 13 amino acids long. V lost 2 bases to trimming and J lost 5 bases, with 9 bases between them. CDR1 LGHDT and CDR2 YNNKEL come from the germline V gene (reference sequence). CDR3 bases: TGTGCCAGCAGCCAAAACCGATTGGAGACCCAGTACTTC. This sequence encodes CASSQNRLETQYF.

Written as DNA, the CDR3 is TGTGCTAGTGGTTTAGGCGGGCCGAACAATGAGCAGTTCTTC. Amino acid sequence: CASGLGGPNNEQFF. The chain links TRBV12-5 to TRBJ2-1; TRBD2 might be the D (5 bases). The CDR3 extends over 14 amino acids. Between the trimmed V and J ends, which lost 3 bases and 5 bases, there was a span of 11 bases. From germline, CDR1 is LGHNT and CDR2 FRNRAP.

This clonotype was picked up a small number of times. This rearrangement joins TRBV20-1 to TRBJ2-7, with 7 bases matching TRBD2. Unmatched junction bases numbered 5, after V lost 3 bases and J lost 0 bases. Germline lookup yields CDR1 DFQATT and CDR2 SNEGSKA (reference sequence). CDR3 length: 14 amino acids. Written as DNA, the CDR3 is TGCAGTGCTAGTGGCCTAGCGGTCTCCTACGAGCAGTACTTC. Its translation: CSASGLAVSYEQYF.